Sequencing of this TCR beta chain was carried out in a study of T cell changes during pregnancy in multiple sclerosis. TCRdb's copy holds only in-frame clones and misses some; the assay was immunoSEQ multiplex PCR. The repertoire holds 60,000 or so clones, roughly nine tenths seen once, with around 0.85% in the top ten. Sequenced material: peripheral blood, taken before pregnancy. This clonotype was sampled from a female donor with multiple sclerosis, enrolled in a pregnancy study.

The CDR3 protein is CASSHGQGYTGELFF. The CDR3 bases are TGCGCCAGCAGCCACGGACAGGGGTACACCGGGGAGCTGTTTTTT. The rearrangement joins TRBV4-1 to TRBJ2-2; TRBD1 matches 9 bases. The CDR3 runs 15 residues. V lost 3 bases, J lost 3 bases, and 2 bases stayed unmatched. Germline V gene lookup returns CDR1 MGHRA and CDR2 YSYEKL.